This T cell receptor (beta chain) was profiled in a study of shared clonotypes between healthy human individuals (dated by TCRdb to the early 2020s). Notes on the research overall: The cohort comprised a couple of women and three men aged 18 to 49 years. Each donor's leukapheresis produced roughly between about 0.85 and 10 billion PBMCs. For each donor, three plates each were used for CD4 naive and CD4 memory, two plates were used for CD8 naive, and one plate was used for CD8 memory. To estimate repertoire size and how much clonotypes are shared between individuals, the study performed deep sequencing of blood TCR repertoires from about five healthy adults. To increase sequencing depth and limit assay-specific biases, different laboratories used diverse techniques to prepare libraries and sequence TCR repertoires. Study-level results and caveats: When several donors were compared, the shared fraction of clonotypes was around 4.6% for naive CD4, around 3.6% for naive CD8, 2.3% for memory CD4, and around 0.37% for memory CD8. Higher generation probabilities were observed for clonotypes shared by all four sorted-subset donors than for non-shared clonotypes. Sampling was restricted to blood, and TCR repertoires in tissue are likely to differ from TCR repertoires in blood. Pairwise subsampling led to the expectation that sequencing depth would affect the degree of clonotype sharing among donors. Even with the large sequencing depth, rarefaction of the sorted-subset datasets indicated that sequencing was incomplete. Larger estimated clonotype richness was generally found for naive subsets than for memory subsets. Because the study included a small number of donors, the genetic and exposure-history diversity represented was limited.

TCR CDR3 regions were amplified from genomic DNA by multiplex PCR using the deep immunoSEQ assay. Extracted genomic DNA from each cell subset was distributed evenly across all wells of several immunoSEQ 96-well plates, and each plate was treated as a replicate. For sorted subsets, each replicate PCR was loaded with roughly 190 ng genomic DNA, equivalent to about 30,000 T cell genomes. The purified libraries were quantified using a Qubit 3.0 fluorometer, sized with a Bioanalyzer 2100, and then quantified again using the KAPA Library Quantification kit. Every immunoSEQ 96-well plate was sequenced on a dedicated single-read 150-cycle Illumina NextSeq 550 flow cell. Under the source paper's analysis protocol: Because the immunoSEQ output held only junctional sequences and lacked quality scores, the filtering could not match the filtering applied to full-length reads. Sequences were annotated with PyIR, a Python wrapper for IgBLAST v1.9, using IMGT germline references to assign V/J genes and CDR3. Any read was removed if the V/J assignment was weak (E-value above 1e-6), the CDR3 was missing, or the read contained stop codons, out-of-frame junctions, or ambiguous translated residues. A V3J clonotype was defined by an identical inferred V gene, J gene, and CDR3 amino acid sequence. The percentage overlap between two repertoires was calculated by dividing the number of shared unique clonotypes by the size of the smaller repertoire. Three approaches were used to assess repertoire richness: RTK rarefaction, the Chao1 estimator, and Recon v2.1 estimates of unobserved clonotypes. For all TCRbeta clonotypes obtained by the gDNA method from a few donors, generation probabilities were computed with OLGA. TCRdb limited this immuneACCESS table to in-frame rearrangements with V and J called. A share of clones is missing; checked studies link under half to unresolved V genes, and the rest is unexplained. V and J calls and clone size follow that table, whereas D and trimming were derived from the DNA. In all, the sample holds 2 million to 2.5 million clones, and 85% to 95% of those were seen once. About 0.36% of the sample goes to the ten largest clones.

The donors were healthy, HIV-negative adults who had no recently reported acute infections or vaccinations. Every donor was a Caucasian adult living in Nashville, Tennessee, USA. CD4+ T cells were enriched by magnetic negative selection; naive cells were then positively selected on CD45RA, and the negative fraction formed the memory subset. Blood was collected by leukapheresis, and PBMCs were isolated by Ficoll-Histopaque density gradient centrifugation and then cryopreserved in liquid nitrogen vapor phase. Purity and quantity of every magnetically sorted T cell population were checked by analytical flow cytometry. Each sorted fraction had its genomic DNA isolated and then quantified by UV absorbance on a Nanodrop 2000c. A remark on this clone: Its target antigen remains unknown. No base quality values were provided; no much bigger clone lies one nucleotide off.

The CDR3 measures 17 amino acids from cysteine to phenylalanine. The DNA shown is the 51-base CDR3, in frame from base 1. The germline V gene provides CDR1 SNHLY and CDR2 FYNNEI. V lost 1 base and J lost 4 bases; the stretch between them is 17 bases long. This clonotype originated in a man aged 18 to 35 in good health. Some clones in this sample may be carry-over from other donors' samples. The rearrangement joined TRBV2 to TRBJ2-1; the D gene assignment is ambiguous. Sequences were obtained from naive CD4+ T cells from PBMCs. The cell subset or site label for this specimen denotes: CD45RA+ positively selected. The base sequence is TGTGCCAGCAGTGAAGATGGTCGCTCTTGGATTTACAATGAGCAGTTCTTC. Its protein product is CASSEDGRSWIYNEQFF. With the portions outside the CDR3 filled from the reference TRBV2 and TRBJ2-1 genes, the complete variable region becomes EPEVTQTPSHQVTQMGQEVILRCVPISNHLYFYWYRQILGQKVEFLVSFYNNEISEKSEIFDDQFSVERPDGSNFTLKIRSTKLEDSAMYFCASSEDGRSWIYNEQFFGPGTRLTVL.